The 6 T cell receptor beta chains in this list originate from one sample, sequenced in a study of siplizumab effects on memory and regulatory T cells. Assay used: immunoSEQ multiplex PCR; TCRdb lists only in-frame clones, some missing. The table lists some 65,000 clones, over 70% of them singletons. Sequenced sample: Tregs sorted from blood. These receptors were obtained from a human donor in good health.

The J gene is TRBJ2-1, the V gene TRBV7-9; D is possibly TRBD1 (6 bases). Per the germline V gene, CDR1 is SEHNR and CDR2 is FQNEAQ (reference sequence). The V and J ends lost 1 base and 7 bases respectively, with 11 bases between them. The CDR3 totals 14 residues. This chain's CDR3 is CASSLDQGSNEQFF. The CDR3 bases are TGTGCCAGCAGCTTAGATCAGGGGAGTAATGAGCAGTTCTTC.

This clone was found a few times. The gene calls are TRBV6-1 and TRBJ1-5, with D perhaps TRBD1 (5 bases). Germline V lookup: CDR1 MNHNS, CDR2 SASEGT. V was cut by 3 bases and J by 4 bases, with 7 bases left in between. CDR3 length: 13 amino acids. CDR3 nucleotides: TGTGCCAGCAGTGAGTCAGGGAATCAGCCCCAGCATTTT. It codes for CASSESGNQPQHF.

Of note for this clone: The sample carries other DNA sequences with the same CDR3. The chain couples TRBV20-1 to TRBJ2-7; D remains ambiguous. The CDR3 has 11 amino acids. With 5 bases removed from V and 1 base from J, the gap between germline ends came to 6 bases. CDR1 DFQATT and CDR2 SNEGSKA come from the germline V gene (reference sequence). The DNA of the CDR3 is TGCAGTGCTCGGAGATCCTACGAGCAGTACTTC. Residues: CSARRSYEQYF.

The V call is TRBV30, the J call TRBJ1-5; D remains unclear. V was shortened by 1 base and J by 0 bases, with 7 bases between the two germline ends. This CDR3 has 14 residues. The germline V gene has CDR1 GTSNPN and CDR2 SVGIG (reference sequence). In DNA form, the CDR3 reads TGTGCCTGGAGTGGAGAGACTAGCAATCAGCCCCAGCATTTT. Its translation: CAWSGETSNQPQHF.

Only one count was recorded for this clone. The chain employs TRBV5-1 and TRBJ2-1; 8 bases are shared with TRBD2. The CDR3 sequence is 14 residues long. With 3 bases clipped from V and 9 bases from J, the junction kept 8 bases outside the gene matches. Germline assignment: CDR1 SGHRS and CDR2 YFSETQ. The CDR3 protein is CASSSGLELSEQFF. The CDR3 DNA is TGCGCCAGCAGCTCGGGACTAGAGCTCAGTGAGCAGTTCTTC. Full variable domain (outside the CDR3, taken from reference TRBV5-1 and TRBJ2-1): KAGVTQTPRYLIKTRGQQVTLSCSPISGHRSVSWYQQTPGQGLQFLFEYFSETQRNKGNFPGRFSGRQFSNSRSEMNVSTLELGDSALYLCASSSGLELSEQFFGPGTRLTVL.

This chain joins TRBV2 and TRBJ2-7; the D gene is possibly TRBD1 (6 bases). Trimming left V 7 bases short and J 0 bases short, with 19 bases between. This CDR3 comprises 16 residues. Germline assignment: CDR1 SNHLY and CDR2 FYNNEI. The CDR3 reads CASIPTSGHSSYEQYF. DNA of the CDR3: TGTGCCAGCATCCCAACATCGGGACACAGCTCCTACGAGCAGTACTTC.